The clone carrying this T cell receptor (beta chain) was observed many times. The data were obtained in a study of early T cells in non-severe SARS-CoV-2 infection. Overall study: Investigators sequenced bulk RNA drawn from unsorted whole blood, and chains remained unpaired.

Unique molecular identifiers tagged individual cDNA molecules. TCRdb analysed the 5' RACE reads with MiXCR anew, one entry per CDR3 protein. This table has some 50,000 distinct CDR3 sequences, approximately 5.6% appearing once. The V gene's germline CDR1 is SGHDN and CDR2 FVKESK. This CDR3 contains 17 residues. The V end lost 2 bases, the J end lost 3 bases, and 20 bases lay between the germline ends. V gene TRBV14 combines with J gene TRBJ2-7; the D is unclear. The receptor's source is an adult who was a healthcare worker with PCR-confirmed SARS-CoV-2 infection or an uninfected control (not recorded which). Sequencing used whole blood. The CDR3 sequence: CASSQSTWYVGSYEQYF. DNA of the CDR3: TGTGCCAGCAGCCAAAGCACCTGGTATGTGGGCAGCTACGAGCAGTACTTC. Drawing the rest from reference TRBV14 and TRBJ2-7, the complete variable domain is EAGVTQFPSHSVIEKGQTVTLRCDPISGHDNLYWYRRVMGKEIKFLLHFVKESKQDESGMPNNRFLAERTGGTYSTLKVQPAELEDSGVYFCASSQSTWYVGSYEQYFGPGTRLTVT.